This is a list of T cell receptor beta chains from one sample in a study of somatic mutations in cytotoxic T cells in rheumatoid arthritis. TCRdb's copy holds only in-frame clones and misses some; the assay was immunoSEQ multiplex PCR. Among some 35,000 clones, less than 85% were seen once, and the ten largest hold roughly 3.1%. Sequencing used CD8+ T cells sorted from blood. The receptors were gathered from a man in his forties in good health. The conserved cysteine and the conserved F or W are not part of the CDR3 here. The order of the fields is V gene, clone size, D gene, CDR3 protein. D genes are given only for firm matches. Size is stated for part of the rows, as once, few or many counts, or as a class when the clone is expanded.

>TRBV6-5|-|TRBD2
ASRRGTSITGELF
>TRBV5-4|-|TRBD2
ASSVGLAGFEQY
>TRBV27|-|-
ASSPLTGRVRPQH
>TRBV4-1|-|-
ASSPMGRDEQY
>TRBV4-1|once|TRBD1
ASSQPLTGGGEQY
>TRBV28|-|TRBD1
ASSPPGQDFYGYT
>TRBV7-2|-|-
ASSLEAPTWRNEQF
>TRBV27|-|-
ASTHVPQGGYNEQF
>TRBV4-3|-|-
ASSQVQGNEKLF
>TRBV4-1|-|TRBD1
ASSQADRGGYEQY
>TRBV6-5|once|-
ASSYVRTPQETQY
>TRBV27|-|TRBD2
ASSLSGSSYNEQF
>TRBV29-1|-|-
SVAQNTGELF
>TRBV2|-|TRBD2
ASSDLGGGYEQY
>TRBV19|-|-
ASSHGNSYNEQF
>TRBV7-9|-|-
ASSSSPEPEAF
>TRBV4-1|-|TRBD2
ASSHGLAGETQY
>TRBV7-9|once|TRBD2
ASSFGGLAGETGELF
>TRBV27|-|-
ASSLEGSGELF
>TRBV19|few|-
ASSFGFEDTIY
>TRBV9|-|-
ASSSRPSEQEGRTGELF
>TRBV7-9|-|-
ASTDIYSAFEAF
>TRBV27|-|TRBD1
ASSLQGDGSSYEQY
>TRBV4-1|-|-
ASSPGPVREQY
>TRBV4-1|few|-
ASSQVDGYEQY
>TRBV2|-|-
ASMGARWYEQY
>TRBV27|-|TRBD2
ASSSGLDPYEQY
>TRBV9|few|-
ASSVGSVETQY
>TRBV27|-|TRBD1
ATSGTVNTGELF
>TRBV19|-|TRBD2
ASKPTSGSKTQY
>TRBV20-1|-|TRBD1
SRTGLTEAF
>TRBV28|-|TRBD2
ASSSRLAGDGDEQY
>TRBV2|-|-
ASSPSGYQETQY
>TRBV11-2|-|TRBD1
ASSSGQVYTGELF
>TRBV19|-|-
ASSMSGGALNEQF
>TRBV5-5|-|-
ASSFDRDTAYEQY
>TRBV27|-|TRBD2
ASSFRLAEAGDTQY
>TRBV7-9|-|-
ASSPSGRGPGTDTQY
>TRBV28|-|-
ASNLPDSEGSYEQY
>TRBV10-1|-|-
ASSESSNQPQH
>TRBV2|-|TRBD2
ASSESVSGTVINTGELF
>TRBV29-1|-|-
SVDRARFGYNEQF
>TRBV28|-|-
ASSNLALTNTGELF
>TRBV9|-|TRBD2
ASSVGAGGSYEQY
>TRBV27|-|-
ASSWMGTNEKLF
>TRBV7-2|-|-
ASSYPGNTEAF
>TRBV28|once|-
ASSFTHNQPQH
>TRBV6-5|once|TRBD2
ASSYSPGGGETQY
>TRBV2|once|-
ASSPEVETQY